This T cell receptor beta chain derives from a study of blood T cell repertoires in COVID-19. This CDR3 region has 14 residues. V shed 5 bases and J 8 bases; nucleotides not matched to a gene: 8. The germline V gene has CDR1 SNHLY and CDR2 FYNNEI. The data were produced by immunoSEQ multiplex PCR, yet TCRdb's version contains in-frame clones alone and is incomplete. Of around 160,000 clones in the sample, approximately 90% were seen once. Sequencing was done on a sample of peripheral blood. The sequence was collected from a man younger than 35 with acute or convalescent COVID-19. This sequence joins TRBV2 and TRBJ1-4; 7 positions agree with TRBD1. The CDR3 nucleotides are TGTGCCAGCAGTCGCACAGGGGTCGGCGAAAAACTGTTTTTT. Translated, it gives CASSRTGVGEKLFF.